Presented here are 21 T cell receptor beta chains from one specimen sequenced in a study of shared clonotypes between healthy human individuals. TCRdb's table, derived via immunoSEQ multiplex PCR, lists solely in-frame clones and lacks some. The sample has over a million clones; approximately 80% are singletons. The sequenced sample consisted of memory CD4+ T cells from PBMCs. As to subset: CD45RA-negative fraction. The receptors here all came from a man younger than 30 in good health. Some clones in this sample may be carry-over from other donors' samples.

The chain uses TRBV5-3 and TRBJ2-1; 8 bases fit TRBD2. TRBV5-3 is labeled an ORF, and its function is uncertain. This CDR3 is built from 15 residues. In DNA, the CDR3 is TGTGCGAGAGGGGAGCGGGAGATCGCTTACAATGAGCAGTTCTTC. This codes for CARGEREIAYNEQFF.

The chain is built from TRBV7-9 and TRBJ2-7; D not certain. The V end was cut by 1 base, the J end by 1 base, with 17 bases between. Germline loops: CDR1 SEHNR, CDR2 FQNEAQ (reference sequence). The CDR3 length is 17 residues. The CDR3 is CASSLGIGQRLSYEQYF. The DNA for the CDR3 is TGTGCCAGCAGCTTAGGAATTGGCCAGCGACTTTCCTACGAGCAGTACTTC.

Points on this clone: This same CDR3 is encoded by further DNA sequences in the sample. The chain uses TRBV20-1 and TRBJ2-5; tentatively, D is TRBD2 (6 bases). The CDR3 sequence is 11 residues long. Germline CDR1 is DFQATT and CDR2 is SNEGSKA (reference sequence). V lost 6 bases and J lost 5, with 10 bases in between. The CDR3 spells CSAPRGETQYF. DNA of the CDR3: TGCAGTGCCCCCCGGGGGGAGACCCAGTACTTC.

CDR3 protein: CSAEGTGGNEQFF. The CDR3, as DNA: TGCAGCGCAGAAGGTACAGGGGGCAATGAGCAGTTCTTC. The chain recombines TRBV29-1 with TRBJ2-1, with TRBD1 identical over 8 bases. Losses at the gene ends were 7 bases for V and 6 bases for J; bases not matched to a gene: 8. This CDR3 is built from 13 residues. Germline V CDR1 and CDR2: SQVTM, ANQGSEA.

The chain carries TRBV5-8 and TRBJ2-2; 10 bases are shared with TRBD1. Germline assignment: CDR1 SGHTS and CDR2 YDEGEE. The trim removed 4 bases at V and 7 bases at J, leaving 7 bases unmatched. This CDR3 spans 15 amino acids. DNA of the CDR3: TGTGCCAGCAGCCGATCCGGGACAGGGGTCGGGGAGCTGTTTTTT. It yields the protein CASSRSGTGVGELFF.

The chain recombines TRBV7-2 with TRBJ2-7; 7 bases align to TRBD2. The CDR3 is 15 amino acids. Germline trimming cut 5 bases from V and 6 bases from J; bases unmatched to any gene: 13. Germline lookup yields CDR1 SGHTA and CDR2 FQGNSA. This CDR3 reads CASSPRAGSAFEQYF. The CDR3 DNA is TGTGCCAGCAGCCCCAGAGCGGGATCCGCGTTCGAGCAGTACTTC.

The CDR3 loop reads CASSPTRLGQGWNTGELFF. As DNA, the CDR3 is TGCGCCAGCAGCCCTACTCGTCTCGGGCAGGGCTGGAACACCGGGGAGCTGTTTTTT. V gene TRBV5-1 combines with J gene TRBJ2-2, with D possibly being TRBD1 (5 bases). The CDR3 is 19 residues long. The germline gives CDR1 SGHRS, CDR2 YFSETQ. V was clipped by 4 bases and J by 1 base, with 23 bases between them.

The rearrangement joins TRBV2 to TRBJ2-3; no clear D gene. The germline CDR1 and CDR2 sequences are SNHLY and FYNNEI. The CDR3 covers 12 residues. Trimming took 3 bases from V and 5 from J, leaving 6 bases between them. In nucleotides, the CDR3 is TGTGCCAGCAGTGAGGGGATAGATACGCAGTATTTT. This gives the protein CASSEGIDTQYF. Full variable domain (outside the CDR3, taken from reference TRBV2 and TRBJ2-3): EPEVTQTPSHQVTQMGQEVILRCVPISNHLYFYWYRQILGQKVEFLVSFYNNEISEKSEIFDDQFSVERPDGSNFTLKIRSTKLEDSAMYFCASSEGIDTQYFGPGTRLTVL.

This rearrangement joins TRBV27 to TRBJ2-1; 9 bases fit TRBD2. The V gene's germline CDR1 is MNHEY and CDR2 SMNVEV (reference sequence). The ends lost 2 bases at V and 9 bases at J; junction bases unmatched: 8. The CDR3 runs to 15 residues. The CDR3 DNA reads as TGTGCCAGCAGTTTAACTCGGCGGGAGGGCAGTGAGCAGTTCTTC. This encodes CASSLTRREGSEQFF.

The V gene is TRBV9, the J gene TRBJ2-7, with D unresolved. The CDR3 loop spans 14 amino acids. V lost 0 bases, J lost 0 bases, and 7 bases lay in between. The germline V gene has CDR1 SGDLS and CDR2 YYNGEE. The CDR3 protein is CASSVDGRSYEQYF. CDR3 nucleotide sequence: TGTGCCAGCAGCGTAGACGGCCGCTCCTACGAGCAGTACTTC. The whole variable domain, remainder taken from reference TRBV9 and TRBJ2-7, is DSGVTQTPKHLITATGQRVTLRCSPRSGDLSVYWYQQSLDQGLQFLIQYYNGEERAKGNILERFSAQQFPDLHSELNLSSLELGDSALYFCASSVDGRSYEQYFGPGTRLTVT.

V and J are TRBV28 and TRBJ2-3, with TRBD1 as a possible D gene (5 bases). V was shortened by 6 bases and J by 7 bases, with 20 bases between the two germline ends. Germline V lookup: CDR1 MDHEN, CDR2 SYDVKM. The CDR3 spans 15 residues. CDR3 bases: TGTGCCAGCAGGAGAGGACACGGCGCCGCAAATACGCAGTATTTT. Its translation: CASRRGHGAANTQYF.

The chain's CDR3 is CASSVASRNYEQYF. In nucleotides, the CDR3 is TGTGCCAGCAGCGTAGCGTCGAGGAACTACGAGCAGTACTTC. V and J are TRBV9 and TRBJ2-7; D uncertain. CDR1 and CDR2 from the germline V gene are SGDLS and YYNGEE. The CDR3 contains 14 residues. Deletions cut 0 bases from V and 3 bases from J, with 10 bases between.

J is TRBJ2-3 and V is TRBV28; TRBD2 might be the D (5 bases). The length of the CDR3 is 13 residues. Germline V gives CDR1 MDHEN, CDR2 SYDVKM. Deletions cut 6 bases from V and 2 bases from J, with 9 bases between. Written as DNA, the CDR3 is TGTGCCAGCAGAGGAGGCCTCACAGATACGCAGTATTTT. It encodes CASRGGLTDTQYF. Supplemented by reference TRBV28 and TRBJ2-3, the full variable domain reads DVKVTQSSRYLVKRTGEKVFLECVQDMDHENMFWYRQDPGLGLRLIYFSYDVKMKEKGDIPEGYSVSREKKERFSLILESASTNQTSMYLCASRGGLTDTQYFGPGTRLTVL.

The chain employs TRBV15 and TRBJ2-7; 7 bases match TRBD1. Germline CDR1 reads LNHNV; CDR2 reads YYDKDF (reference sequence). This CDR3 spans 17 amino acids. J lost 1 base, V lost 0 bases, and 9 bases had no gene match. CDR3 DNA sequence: TGTGCCACCAGCAGAGATCATCACGGGACAGCGTCCTACGAGCAGTACTTC. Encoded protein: CATSRDHHGTASYEQYF.

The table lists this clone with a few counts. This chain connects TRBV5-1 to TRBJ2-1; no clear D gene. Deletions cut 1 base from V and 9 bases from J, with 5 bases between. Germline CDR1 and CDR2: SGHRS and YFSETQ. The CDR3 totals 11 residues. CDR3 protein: CASSLPGEQFF. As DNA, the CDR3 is TGCGCCAGCAGCTTGCCCGGTGAGCAGTTCTTC. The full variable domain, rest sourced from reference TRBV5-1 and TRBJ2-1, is KAGVTQTPRYLIKTRGQQVTLSCSPISGHRSVSWYQQTPGQGLQFLFEYFSETQRNKGNFPGRFSGRQFSNSRSEMNVSTLELGDSALYLCASSLPGEQFFGPGTRLTVL.

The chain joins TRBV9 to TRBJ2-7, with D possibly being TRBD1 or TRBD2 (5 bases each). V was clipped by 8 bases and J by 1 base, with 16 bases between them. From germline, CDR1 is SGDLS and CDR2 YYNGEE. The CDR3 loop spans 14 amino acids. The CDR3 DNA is TGTGCCAGTTCTGAAGGGGAGTATTCCTACGAGCAGTACTTC. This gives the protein CASSEGEYSYEQYF.

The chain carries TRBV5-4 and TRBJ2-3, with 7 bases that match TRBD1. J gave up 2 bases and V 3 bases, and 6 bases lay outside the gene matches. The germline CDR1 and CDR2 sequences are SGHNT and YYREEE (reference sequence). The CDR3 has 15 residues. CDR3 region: CASSSRDRNTDTQYF. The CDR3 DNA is TGTGCCAGCAGCTCTCGGGACAGAAACACAGATACGCAGTATTTT.

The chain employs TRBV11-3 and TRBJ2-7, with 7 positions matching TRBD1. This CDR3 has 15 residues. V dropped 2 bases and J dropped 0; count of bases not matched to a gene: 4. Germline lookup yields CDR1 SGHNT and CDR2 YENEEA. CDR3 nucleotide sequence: TGTGCCAGCAGCTTATCGACAGGGAGCTCCTACGAGCAGTACTTC. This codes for CASSLSTGSSYEQYF.

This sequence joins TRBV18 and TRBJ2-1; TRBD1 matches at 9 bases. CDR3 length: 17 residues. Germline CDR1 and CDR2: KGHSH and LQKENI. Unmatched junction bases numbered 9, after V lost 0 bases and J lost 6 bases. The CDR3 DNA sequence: TGTGCCAGCTCACCACCATTTCCGGGACAGGGCCGCAATGAGCAGTTCTTC. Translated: CASSPPFPGQGRNEQFF.

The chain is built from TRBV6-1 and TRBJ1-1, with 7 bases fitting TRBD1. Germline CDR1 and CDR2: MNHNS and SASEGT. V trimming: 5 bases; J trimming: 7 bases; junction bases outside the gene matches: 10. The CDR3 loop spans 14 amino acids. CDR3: CASSPIPAGGEAFF. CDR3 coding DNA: TGTGCCAGCAGTCCAATTCCGGCAGGGGGTGAAGCTTTCTTT.

In nucleotides, the CDR3 is TGTGCCAGCAGCATTCGACCGGGACTAGCGGACAATGAGCAGTTCTTC. Translated: CASSIRPGLADNEQFF. This sequence joins TRBV9 and TRBJ2-1; 11 nucleotides match TRBD2. Germline V gene lookup returns CDR1 SGDLS and CDR2 YYNGEE. The CDR3 extends over 16 amino acids. Germline trimming cut 4 bases from V and 5 bases from J; bases unmatched to any gene: 8. The whole variable domain, filled in from reference TRBV9 and TRBJ2-1, reads DSGVTQTPKHLITATGQRVTLRCSPRSGDLSVYWYQQSLDQGLQFLIQYYNGEERAKGNILERFSAQQFPDLHSELNLSSLELGDSALYFCASSIRPGLADNEQFFGPGTRLTVL.